The present TCR beta chain was sequenced within a study of cytomegalovirus exposure and HLA in healthy donors. Study conclusions and caveats: Cytomegalovirus association was listed for under 200 TCR beta chains.

PCR used 60 Vbeta primers and 13 Jbeta primers. Data came from immunoSEQ multiplex PCR; TCRdb stores just in-frame clones and leaves some out. The repertoire has 35,000 to 45,000 clones, 70% to 80% of them found once; the top ten carry 3% to 4%. Regarding this clone: As yet, its antigen is unknown.

The sequenced material came from PBMCs. The clonotype originates from a woman in her thirties in good health and CMV-seronegative.

The CDR3 here is CASSLRQNTEAFF. The CDR3 DNA reads TGTGCCAGCAGTTTAAGACAGAACACTGAAGCTTTCTTT. The rearrangement uses TRBV27 and TRBJ1-1, with unresolved D. The germline CDR1 and CDR2 sequences are MNHEY and SMNVEV (reference sequence). There are 13 residues in the CDR3. Trimming stripped 2 bases from V and 1 base from J, with 5 bases between.